The T cell receptor (beta chain) described here comes from a study of blood T cell repertoires in COVID-19 (dated by TCRdb to the early 2020s). About the study as a whole: Samples covering the acute and convalescent phases of COVID-19 were provided by collaborators in the United States, Italy and Spain. The prospective study material was composed of cDNA or gDNA derived from T cells, B-cell-depleted T cells, or PBMCs. Deeply sampled blood TCRbeta repertoires from subjects exposed to, actively infected with, or recovered from COVID-19 were included in the dataset. The repertoires were released in a freely available public database intended as a resource for research on the immune response to SARS-CoV-2. The samples were drawn from two sources: the first 160 participants of the ongoing ImmuneRACE study, and over 950 subjects contributed by 6 global collaborators. A de-identified subject ID, COVID-19 status, age in years and sex were almost always included in the sample metadata. Where HLA class I and class II types were available, the types were taken from metadata supplied by the sample provider, not from assay-based typing.

Each collaborating institution followed its own protocols to collect whole blood in K2EDTA tubes. For TCRbeta analysis, collaborator samples were shipped as frozen whole blood, as isolated PBMCs, or as DNA extracted from either sample type. Concerning this clone: No antigen is known for it. There are no base qualities to consult, and no much larger clone falls within one base.

TCRbeta CDR3 regions were amplified from genomic DNA using the immunoSEQ Assay, a bias-controlled multiplex PCR. As for the original processing: Within the assay, amplification of reference gene primers was used to estimate how many nucleated cells each sample contained. To quantify the absolute abundance of each unique TCRbeta CDR3 rearrangement, sequence reads were collapsed and filtered. For each sample, productive Simpson clonality was calculated by taking the square root of Simpson's diversity index across productive rearrangements. What TCRdb holds here is the immuneACCESS table cut down to in-frame rearrangements. Part of the clones is not present; checked against another copy, under half of the missing clones reflect an unresolved V gene, and the others are unexplained. V and J calls plus clone size are reproduced from that table; the DNA served to infer D and trimming. This sample is represented by 200,000 to 250,000 clones; roughly 80% of them were singletons. The leading ten clones occupy around a sixth of the sample.

The CDR3 runs 15 amino acids, cysteine and phenylalanine included. CDR3 DNA only is kept here, 45 bases in frame from base 1. The junction shows trimming of 4 bases on V and 5 bases on J, plus 19 bases between the germline ends. According to the germline V gene (reference sequence), CDR1 reads SGHNT and CDR2 reads YYREEE. General findings and caveats noted by the study authors: The amount of clinical and demographic metadata varied by source and participant and was provided uncurated.

The source of this sequence is an elderly woman with active or convalescent COVID-19. The material sequenced was peripheral blood. The chain employs TRBV5-4 and TRBJ2-7; the D gene is possibly TRBD2, with 6 bases matching. The CDR3 has the sequence CASSRGTAQMDEQYF. At the DNA level, the sequence is TGTGCCAGCAGCCGTGGGACTGCTCAAATGGACGAGCAGTACTTC. The reference TRBV5-4 and TRBJ2-7 proteins fill in what lies around the CDR3, so the full variable domain reads ETGVTQSPTHLIKTRGQQVTLRCSSQSGHNTVSWYQQALGQGPQFIFQYYREEENGRGNFPPRFSGLQFPNYSSELNVNALELDDSALYLCASSRGTAQMDEQYFGPGTRLTVT.